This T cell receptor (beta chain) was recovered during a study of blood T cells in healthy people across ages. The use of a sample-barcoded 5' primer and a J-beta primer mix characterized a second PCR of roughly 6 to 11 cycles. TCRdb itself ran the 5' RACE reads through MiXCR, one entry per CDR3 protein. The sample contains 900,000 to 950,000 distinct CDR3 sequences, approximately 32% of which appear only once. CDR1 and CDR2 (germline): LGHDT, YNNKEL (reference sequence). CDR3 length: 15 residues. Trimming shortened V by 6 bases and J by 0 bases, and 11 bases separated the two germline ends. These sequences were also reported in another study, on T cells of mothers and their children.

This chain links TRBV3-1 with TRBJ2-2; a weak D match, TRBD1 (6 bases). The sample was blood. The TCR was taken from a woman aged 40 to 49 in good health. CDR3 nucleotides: TGTGCCAGCAGGTACGGGACAACGAACACCGGGGAGCTGTTTTTT. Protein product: CASRYGTTNTGELFF.